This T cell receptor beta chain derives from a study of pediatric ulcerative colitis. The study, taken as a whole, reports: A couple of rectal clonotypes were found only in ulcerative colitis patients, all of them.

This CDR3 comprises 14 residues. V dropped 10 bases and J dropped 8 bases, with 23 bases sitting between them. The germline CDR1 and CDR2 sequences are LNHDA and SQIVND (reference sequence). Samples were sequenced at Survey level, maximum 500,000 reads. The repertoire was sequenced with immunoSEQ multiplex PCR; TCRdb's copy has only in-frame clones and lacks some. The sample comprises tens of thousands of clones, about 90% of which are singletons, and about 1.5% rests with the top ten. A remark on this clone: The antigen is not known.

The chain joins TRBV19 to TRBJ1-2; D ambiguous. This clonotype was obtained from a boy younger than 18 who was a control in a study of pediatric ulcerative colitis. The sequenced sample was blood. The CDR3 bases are TGTGCCACCAACCCCGCCGGGCCTACGGGAGGCTACACCTTC. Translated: CATNPAGPTGGYTF.